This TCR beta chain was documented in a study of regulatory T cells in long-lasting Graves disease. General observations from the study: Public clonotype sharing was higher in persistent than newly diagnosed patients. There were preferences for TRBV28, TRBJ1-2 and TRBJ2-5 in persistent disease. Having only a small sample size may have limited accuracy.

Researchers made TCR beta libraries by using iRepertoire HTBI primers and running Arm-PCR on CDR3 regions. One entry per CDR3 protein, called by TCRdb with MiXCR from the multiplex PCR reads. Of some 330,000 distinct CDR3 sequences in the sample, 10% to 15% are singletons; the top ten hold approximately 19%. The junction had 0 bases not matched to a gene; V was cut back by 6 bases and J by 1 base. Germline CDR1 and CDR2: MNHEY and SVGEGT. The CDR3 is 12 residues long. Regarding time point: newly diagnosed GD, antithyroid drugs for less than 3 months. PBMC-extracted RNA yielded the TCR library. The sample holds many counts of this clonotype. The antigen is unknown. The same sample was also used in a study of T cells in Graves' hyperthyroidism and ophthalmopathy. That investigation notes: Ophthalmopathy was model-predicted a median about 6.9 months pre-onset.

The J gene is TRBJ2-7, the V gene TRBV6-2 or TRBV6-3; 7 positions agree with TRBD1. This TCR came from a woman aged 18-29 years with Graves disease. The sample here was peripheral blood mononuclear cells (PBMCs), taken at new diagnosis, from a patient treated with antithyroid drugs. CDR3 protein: CASRTGSYEQYF. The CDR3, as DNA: TGTGCCAGCAGGACAGGGTCCTACGAGCAGTACTTC.